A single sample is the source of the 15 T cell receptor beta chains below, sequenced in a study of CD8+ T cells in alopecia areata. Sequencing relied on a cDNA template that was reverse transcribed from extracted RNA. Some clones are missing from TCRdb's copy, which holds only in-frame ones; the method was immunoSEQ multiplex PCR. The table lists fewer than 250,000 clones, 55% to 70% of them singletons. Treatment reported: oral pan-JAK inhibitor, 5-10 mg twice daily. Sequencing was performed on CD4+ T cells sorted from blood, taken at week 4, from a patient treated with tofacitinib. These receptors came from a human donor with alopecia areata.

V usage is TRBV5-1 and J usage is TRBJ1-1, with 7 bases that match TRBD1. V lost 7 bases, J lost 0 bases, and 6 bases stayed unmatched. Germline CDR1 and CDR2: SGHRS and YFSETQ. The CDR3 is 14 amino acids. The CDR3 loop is CASRTGEVNTEAFF. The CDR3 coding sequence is TGCGCCAGCCGAACAGGGGAGGTGAACACTGAAGCTTTCTTT. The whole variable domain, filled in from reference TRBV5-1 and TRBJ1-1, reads KAGVTQTPRYLIKTRGQQVTLSCSPISGHRSVSWYQQTPGQGLQFLFEYFSETQRNKGNFPGRFSGRQFSNSRSEMNVSTLELGDSALYLCASRTGEVNTEAFFGQGTRLTVV.

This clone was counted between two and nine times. The chain's CDR3 is CASSRIRQVAYEQYF. The CDR3 DNA sequence: TGCGCCAGCAGCCGCATAAGACAGGTCGCCTACGAGCAGTACTTC. The chain is built from TRBV4-1 and TRBJ2-7; maybe TRBD1 (6 bases). The CDR3 runs 15 residues. V lost 4 bases, J lost 2 bases, and 15 bases lay in between. The V gene's germline CDR1 is MGHRA and CDR2 YSYEKL.

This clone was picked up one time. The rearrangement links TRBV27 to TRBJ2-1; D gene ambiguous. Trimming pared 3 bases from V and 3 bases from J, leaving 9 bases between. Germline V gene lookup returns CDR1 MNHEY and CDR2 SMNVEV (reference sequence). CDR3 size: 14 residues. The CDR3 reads CASSFRPLYNEQFF. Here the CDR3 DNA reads TGTGCCAGCAGTTTTCGGCCACTCTACAATGAGCAGTTCTTC.

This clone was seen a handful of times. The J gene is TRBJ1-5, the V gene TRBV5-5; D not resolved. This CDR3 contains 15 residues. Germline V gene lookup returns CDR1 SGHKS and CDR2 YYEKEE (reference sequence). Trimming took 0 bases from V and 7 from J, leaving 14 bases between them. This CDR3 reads CASSLALQRYQPQHF. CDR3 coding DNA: TGTGCCAGCAGCTTGGCTCTTCAACGTTACCAGCCCCAGCATTTT. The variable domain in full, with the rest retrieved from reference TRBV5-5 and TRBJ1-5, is DAGVTQSPTHLIKTRGQQVTLRCSPISGHKSVSWYQQVLGQGPQFIFQYYEKEERGRGNFPDRFSARQFPNYSSELNVNALLLGDSALYLCASSLALQRYQPQHFGDGTRLSIL.

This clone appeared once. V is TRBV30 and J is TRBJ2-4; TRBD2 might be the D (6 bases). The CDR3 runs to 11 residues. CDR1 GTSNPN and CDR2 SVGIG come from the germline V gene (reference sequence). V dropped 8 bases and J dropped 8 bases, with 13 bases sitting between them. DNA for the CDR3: TGTGCCGGGGAGACTAGTCACATTCAGTACTTC. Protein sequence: CAGETSHIQYF.

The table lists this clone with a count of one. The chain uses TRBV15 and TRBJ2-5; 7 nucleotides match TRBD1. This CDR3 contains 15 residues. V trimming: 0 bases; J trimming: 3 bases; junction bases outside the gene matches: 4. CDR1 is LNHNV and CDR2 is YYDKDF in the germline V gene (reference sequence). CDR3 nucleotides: TGTGCCACCAGCAGAGACGGGACAGCAAAAGAGACCCAGTACTTC. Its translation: CATSRDGTAKETQYF.

The chain's CDR3 is CSYPVFLGTGNDEQFF. The CDR3 coding sequence is TGCAGCTACCCGGTTTTTTTAGGGACAGGGAACGATGAGCAGTTCTTC. The chain links TRBV29-1 to TRBJ2-1; 9 bases fit TRBD1. Germline CDR1 is SQVTM and CDR2 is ANQGSEA. The CDR3 sequence is 16 residues long. V was clipped by 8 bases and J by 8 bases; unmatched bases: 19.

The CDR3 region is CSGGLAGGWEQFF. CDR3 coding DNA: TGCAGCGGGGGACTAGCGGGAGGTTGGGAGCAGTTCTTC. The V and J genes are TRBV29-1 and TRBJ2-1; 15 bases fit TRBD2. This CDR3 is built from 13 residues. The germline CDR1 and CDR2 sequences are SQVTM and ANQGSEA. V lost 7 bases and J lost 10; bases outside the gene matches: 5.

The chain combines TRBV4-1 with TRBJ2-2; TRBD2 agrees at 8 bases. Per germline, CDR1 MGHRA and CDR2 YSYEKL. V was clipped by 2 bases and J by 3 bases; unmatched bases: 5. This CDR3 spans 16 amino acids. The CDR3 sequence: CASSQSETSDTGELFF. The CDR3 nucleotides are TGCGCCAGCAGCCAATCCGAGACTAGCGACACCGGGGAGCTGTTTTTT.

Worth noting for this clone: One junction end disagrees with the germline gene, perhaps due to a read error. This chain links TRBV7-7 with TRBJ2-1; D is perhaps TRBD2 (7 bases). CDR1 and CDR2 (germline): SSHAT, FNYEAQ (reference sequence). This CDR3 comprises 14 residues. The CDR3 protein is CASSLGGDYNEQFF. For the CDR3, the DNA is TGTGCTAGCAGCTTAGGGGGGGACTACAATGAGCAGTTCTTC.

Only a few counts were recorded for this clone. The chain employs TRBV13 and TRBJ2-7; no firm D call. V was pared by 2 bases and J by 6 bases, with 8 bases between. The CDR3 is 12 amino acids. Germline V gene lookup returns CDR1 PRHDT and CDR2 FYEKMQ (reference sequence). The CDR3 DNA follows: TGTGCCAGCAGCTTATCAACGGGCGAGCAGTACTTC. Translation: CASSLSTGEQYF. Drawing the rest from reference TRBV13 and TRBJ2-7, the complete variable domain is AAGVIQSPRHLIKEKRETATLKCYPIPRHDTVYWYQQGPGQDPQFLISFYEKMQSDKGSIPDRFSAQQFSDYHSELNMSSLELGDSALYFCASSLSTGEQYFGPGTRLTVT.

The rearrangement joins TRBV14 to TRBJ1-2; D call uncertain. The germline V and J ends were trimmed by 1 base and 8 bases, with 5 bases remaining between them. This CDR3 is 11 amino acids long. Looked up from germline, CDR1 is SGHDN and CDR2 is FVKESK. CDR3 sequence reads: CASSQGRGYTF. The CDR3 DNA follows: TGTGCCAGCAGCCAAGGCCGGGGCTACACCTTC.

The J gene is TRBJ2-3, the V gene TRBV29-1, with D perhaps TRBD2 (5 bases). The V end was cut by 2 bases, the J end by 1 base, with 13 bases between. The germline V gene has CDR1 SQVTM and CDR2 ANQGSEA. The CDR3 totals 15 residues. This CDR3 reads CSVEKGISGTDTQYF. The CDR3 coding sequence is TGCAGCGTTGAAAAAGGGATTAGCGGCACAGATACGCAGTATTTT.

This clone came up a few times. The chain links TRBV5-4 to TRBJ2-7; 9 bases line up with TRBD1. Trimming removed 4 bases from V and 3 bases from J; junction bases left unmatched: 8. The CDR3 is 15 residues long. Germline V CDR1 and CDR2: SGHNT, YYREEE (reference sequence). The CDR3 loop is CASSPQGAPYYEQYF. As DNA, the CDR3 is TGTGCCAGCAGCCCACAGGGGGCCCCCTACTACGAGCAGTACTTC.

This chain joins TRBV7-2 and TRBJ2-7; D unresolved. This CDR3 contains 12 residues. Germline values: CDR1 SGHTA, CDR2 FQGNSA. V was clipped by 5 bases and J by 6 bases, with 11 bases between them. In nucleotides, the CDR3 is TGTGCCAGCAGCAAACGACATGGCGAGCAGTACTTC. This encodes CASSKRHGEQYF.